The rows below give T cell receptor beta chains drawn from one sample of a study of T cells after yellow fever vaccination. TCRdb ran MiXCR on the 5' RACE reads and lists one entry per CDR3 protein. Of 450,000 to 550,000 distinct CDR3 sequences listed, 21% are singletons. The sample in question was PBMCs, obtained less than 25 days after the first yellow fever vaccination. All receptors derive from a man aged 18 to 35 who received the YFV17D yellow fever vaccine. The CDR3 runs from the conserved cysteine through the conserved F or W. The D gene is left open where the match is weak. Clone size appears in some rows only: once, few, many, or a class for an expanded clone.

D gene	V gene	clone size	J gene	CDR3 protein	CDR3 DNA
.	TRBV3-1	.	TRBJ2-7	CASSQMTGSYEQYF	TGTGCCAGCAGCCAGATGACAGGTAGCTACGAGCAGTACTTC
.	TRBV27	.	TRBJ2-1	CAEEGTSSYNEQFF	TGTGCCGAGGAGGGAACGAGCTCCTACAATGAGCAGTTCTTC
.	TRBV7-8	.	TRBJ1-1	CASSPMEWTEAFF	TGTGCCAGCAGCCCAATGGAGTGGACTGAAGCTTTCTTT
.	TRBV10-3	few	TRBJ1-2	CAIKRYDYGYTF	TGTGCCATAAAAAGGTACGACTATGGCTACACCTTC
TRBD1	TRBV10-3	few	TRBJ2-5	CAIKRTGGPRETQYF	TGTGCCATCAAACGGACAGGGGGGCCCCGGGAGACCCAGTACTTC
.	TRBV6-2/TRBV6-3	few	TRBJ2-1	CASSYGLDPYNEQFF	TGTGCCAGCAGTTACGGGCTAGATCCATACAATGAGCAGTTCTTC
.	TRBV5-1	once	TRBJ1-2	CASSLRGLDWGYTF	TGCGCCAGCAGCTTGAGGGGATTGGACTGGGGCTACACCTTC
.	TRBV7-8	.	TRBJ1-5	CASSPRGGKGNQPQHF	TGTGCCAGCAGCCCCCGGGGGGGGAAGGGCAATCAGCCCCAGCATTTT
.	TRBV27	.	TRBJ2-3	CASSFSQFRAGRTFTDTQYF	TGTGCCAGCAGTTTCTCTCAGTTTAGGGCGGGGCGGACTTTCACAGATACGCAGTATTTT
TRBD2	TRBV10-3	.	TRBJ2-7	CAISYGRAYEQYF	TGTGCCATCAGTTACGGGAGGGCCTACGAGCAGTACTTC
.	TRBV5-4	.	TRBJ2-1	CASLDGAAYNEQFF	TGTGCCAGCCTGGATGGGGCAGCCTACAATGAGCAGTTCTTC
TRBD1	TRBV12-5	few	TRBJ1-1	CASGLGTGGTEAFF	TGTGCTAGTGGTTTGGGAACAGGGGGCACGGAAGCTTTCTTT
.	TRBV29-1	.	TRBJ1-1	CSGDDSPPTEAFF	TGCAGCGGGGACGACAGCCCTCCCACTGAAGCTTTCTTT
.	TRBV5-4	many	TRBJ2-7	CASSFTDEQYF	TGTGCCAGCAGTTTCACCGACGAGCAGTACTTC
.	TRBV3-1	few	TRBJ2-7	CASSQGNSTDYEQYF	TGTGCCAGCAGCCAAGGAAACAGTACCGATTACGAGCAGTACTTC
TRBD2	TRBV4-3	few	TRBJ2-2	CASSQEWTSGDNTGELFF	TGCGCCAGCAGCCAAGAATGGACTAGCGGGGATAACACCGGGGAGCTGTTTTTT
TRBD2	TRBV7-9	.	TRBJ2-1	CASSLLAGGDEQFF	TGTGCCAGCAGCTTATTAGCGGGGGGTGATGAGCAGTTCTTC
.	TRBV6-6	.	TRBJ2-1	CASSSSEQFF	TGTGCCAGCAGTTCTTCTGAGCAGTTCTTC